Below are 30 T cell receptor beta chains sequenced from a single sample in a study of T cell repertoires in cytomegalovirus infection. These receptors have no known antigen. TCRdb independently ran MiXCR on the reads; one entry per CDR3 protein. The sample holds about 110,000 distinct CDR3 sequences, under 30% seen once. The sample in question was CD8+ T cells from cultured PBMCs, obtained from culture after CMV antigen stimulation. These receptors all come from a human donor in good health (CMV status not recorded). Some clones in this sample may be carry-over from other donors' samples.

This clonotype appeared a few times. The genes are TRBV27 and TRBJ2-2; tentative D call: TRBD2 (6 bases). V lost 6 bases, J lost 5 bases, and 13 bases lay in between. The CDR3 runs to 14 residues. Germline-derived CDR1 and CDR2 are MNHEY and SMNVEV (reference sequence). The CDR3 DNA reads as TGTGCCAGCAGACTAGCCGCCCGAACCGGGGAGCTGTTTTTT. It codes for CASRLAARTGELFF.

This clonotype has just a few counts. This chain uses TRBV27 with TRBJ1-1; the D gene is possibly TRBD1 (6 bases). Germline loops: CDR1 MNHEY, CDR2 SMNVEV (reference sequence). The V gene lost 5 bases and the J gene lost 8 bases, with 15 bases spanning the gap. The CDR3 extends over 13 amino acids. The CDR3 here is CASSAQGLGEAFF. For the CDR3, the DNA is TGTGCCAGCAGTGCGCAGGGGTTAGGGGAAGCTTTCTTT.

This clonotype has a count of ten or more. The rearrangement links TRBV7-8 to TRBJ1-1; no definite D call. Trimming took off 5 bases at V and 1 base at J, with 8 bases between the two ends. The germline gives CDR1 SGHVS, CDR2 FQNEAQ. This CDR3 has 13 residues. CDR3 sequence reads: CASSPTGNTEAFF. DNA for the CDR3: TGTGCCAGCAGCCCGACTGGGAACACTGAAGCTTTCTTT.

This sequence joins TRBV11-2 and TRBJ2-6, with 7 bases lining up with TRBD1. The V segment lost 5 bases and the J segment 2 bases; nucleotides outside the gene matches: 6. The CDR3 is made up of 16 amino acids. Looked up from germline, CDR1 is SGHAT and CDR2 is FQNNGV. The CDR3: CASSLLDRAGANVLTF. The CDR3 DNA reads TGTGCCAGCAGCCTATTAGACAGGGCTGGGGCCAACGTCCTGACTTTC.

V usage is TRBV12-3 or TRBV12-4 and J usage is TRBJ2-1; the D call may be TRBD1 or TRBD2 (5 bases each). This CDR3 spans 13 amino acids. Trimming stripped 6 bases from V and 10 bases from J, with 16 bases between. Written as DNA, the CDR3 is TGTGCCAGCAGAGTCATTATGGGACGAGAGCAGTTCTTC. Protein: CASRVIMGREQFF.

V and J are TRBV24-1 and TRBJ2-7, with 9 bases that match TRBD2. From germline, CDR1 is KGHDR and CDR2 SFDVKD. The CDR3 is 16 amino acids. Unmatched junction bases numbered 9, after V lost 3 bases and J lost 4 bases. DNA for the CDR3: TGTGCCACCAGTGATCCAGCGGGGGGTGCTGGGTACGAGCAGTACTTC. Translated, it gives CATSDPAGGAGYEQYF.

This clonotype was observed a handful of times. The DNA for the CDR3 is TGTGCCACCAGTGATGACAGATCCTACGAGCAGTACTTC. Amino acids: CATSDDRSYEQYF. The chain carries TRBV24-1 and TRBJ2-7; D is perhaps TRBD1 (5 bases). CDR1 KGHDR and CDR2 SFDVKD come from the germline V gene. The CDR3 covers 13 residues. Trimming stripped 3 bases from V and 1 base from J, with 6 bases between.

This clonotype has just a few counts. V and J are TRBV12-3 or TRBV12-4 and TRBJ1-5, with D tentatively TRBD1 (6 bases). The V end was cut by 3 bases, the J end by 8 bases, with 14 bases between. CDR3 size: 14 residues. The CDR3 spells CASSFTGSWEPQHF. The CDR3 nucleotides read TGTGCCAGCAGTTTTACAGGGAGTTGGGAGCCCCAGCATTTT.

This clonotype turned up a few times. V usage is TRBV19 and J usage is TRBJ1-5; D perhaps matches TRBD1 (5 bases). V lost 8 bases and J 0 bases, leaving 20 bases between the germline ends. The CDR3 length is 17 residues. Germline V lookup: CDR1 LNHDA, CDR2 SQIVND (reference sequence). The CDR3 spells CASDAPDRIYSNQPQHF. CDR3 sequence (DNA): TGTGCCAGTGACGCCCCAGACAGAATTTATAGCAATCAGCCCCAGCATTTT.

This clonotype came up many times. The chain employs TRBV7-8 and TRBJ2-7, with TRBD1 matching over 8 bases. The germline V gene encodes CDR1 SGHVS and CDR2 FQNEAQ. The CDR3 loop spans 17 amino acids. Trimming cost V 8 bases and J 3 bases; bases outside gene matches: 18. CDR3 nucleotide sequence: TGTGCCAGCGGAGGGGGTGCAGGGGGCCTGCGGTTCTACGAGCAGTACTTC. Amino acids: CASGGGAGGLRFYEQYF.

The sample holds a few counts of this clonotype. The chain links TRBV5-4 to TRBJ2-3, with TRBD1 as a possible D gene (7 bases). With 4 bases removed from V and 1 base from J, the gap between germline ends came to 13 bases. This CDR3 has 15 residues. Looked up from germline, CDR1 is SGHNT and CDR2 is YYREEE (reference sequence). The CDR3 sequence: CASSLQGGGTDTQYF. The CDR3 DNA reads TGTGCCAGCAGCCTCCAGGGGGGCGGCACAGATACGCAGTATTTT.

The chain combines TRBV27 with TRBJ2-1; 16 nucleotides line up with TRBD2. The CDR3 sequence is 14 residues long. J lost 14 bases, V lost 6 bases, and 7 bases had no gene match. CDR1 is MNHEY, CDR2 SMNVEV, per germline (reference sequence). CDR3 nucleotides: TGTGCCAGCAGCCCGGGACTAGCGGGGGGGAGTAAGTTCTTC. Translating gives CASSPGLAGGSKFF.

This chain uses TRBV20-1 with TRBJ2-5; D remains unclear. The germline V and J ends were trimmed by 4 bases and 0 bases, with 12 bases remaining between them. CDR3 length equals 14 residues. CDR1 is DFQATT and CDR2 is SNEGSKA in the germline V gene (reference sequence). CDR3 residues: CSATPLSDQETQYF. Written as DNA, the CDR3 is TGCAGTGCTACCCCCCTCTCGGACCAAGAGACCCAGTACTTC.

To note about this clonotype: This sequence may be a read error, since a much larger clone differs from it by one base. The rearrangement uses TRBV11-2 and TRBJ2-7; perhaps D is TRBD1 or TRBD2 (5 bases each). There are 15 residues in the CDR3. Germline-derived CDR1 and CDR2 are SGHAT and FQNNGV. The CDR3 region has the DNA TGTGTCAGCAGCTCCCCCGGGACCGGGGAGTCCGAGCAGTACTTC. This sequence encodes CVSSSPGTGESEQYF.

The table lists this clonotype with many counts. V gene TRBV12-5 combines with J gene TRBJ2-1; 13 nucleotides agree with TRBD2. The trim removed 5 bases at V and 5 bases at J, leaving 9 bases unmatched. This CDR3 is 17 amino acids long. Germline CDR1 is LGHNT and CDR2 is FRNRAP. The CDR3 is CASGPWTSGGINNEQFF. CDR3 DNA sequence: TGTGCTAGTGGTCCGTGGACTAGCGGGGGAATTAACAATGAGCAGTTCTTC.

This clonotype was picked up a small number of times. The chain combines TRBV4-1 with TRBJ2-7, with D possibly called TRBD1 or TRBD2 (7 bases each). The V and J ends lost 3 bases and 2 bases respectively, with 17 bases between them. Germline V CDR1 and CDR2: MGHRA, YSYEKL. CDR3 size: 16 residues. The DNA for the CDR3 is TGCGCCAGCAGCCAGGGAGCGGGACAGACACCCTACGAGCAGTACTTC. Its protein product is CASSQGAGQTPYEQYF.

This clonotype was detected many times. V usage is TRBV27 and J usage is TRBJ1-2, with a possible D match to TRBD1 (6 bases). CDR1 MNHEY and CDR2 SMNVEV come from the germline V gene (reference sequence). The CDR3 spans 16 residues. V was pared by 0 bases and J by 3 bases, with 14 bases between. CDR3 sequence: CASSLSGQGIDYGYTF. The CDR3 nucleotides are TGTGCCAGCAGTTTATCAGGCCAGGGGATAGACTATGGCTACACCTTC.

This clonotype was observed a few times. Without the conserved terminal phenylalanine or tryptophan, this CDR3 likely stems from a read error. CDR3: CASNYITGTNEQFL. In DNA, the CDR3 is TGTGCCAGCAACTACATTACAGGGACCAATGAGCAGTTCCTC. V is TRBV7-2 and J is TRBJ2-1, with a possible D match to TRBD1 (6 bases). This CDR3 is 14 amino acids long. Trimming stripped 7 bases from V and 6 bases from J, with 16 bases between. Germline lookup yields CDR1 SGHTA and CDR2 FQGNSA.

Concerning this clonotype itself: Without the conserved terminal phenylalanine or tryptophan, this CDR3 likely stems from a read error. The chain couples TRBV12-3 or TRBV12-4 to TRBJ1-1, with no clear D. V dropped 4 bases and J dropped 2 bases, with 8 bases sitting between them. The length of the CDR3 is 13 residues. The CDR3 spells CASSWTGNTEAFY. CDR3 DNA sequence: TGTGCCAGCAGTTGGACGGGAAACACTGAAGCTTTCTAT.

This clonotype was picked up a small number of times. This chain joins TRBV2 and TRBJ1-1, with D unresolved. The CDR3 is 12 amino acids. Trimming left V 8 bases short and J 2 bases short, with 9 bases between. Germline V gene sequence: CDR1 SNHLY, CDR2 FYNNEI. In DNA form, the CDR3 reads TGTGCCAGCGGAGAGGGTAACACTGAAGCTTTCTTT. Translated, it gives CASGEGNTEAFF.

The CDR3 DNA is TGTGCCAGCAGTTTATTAGGAGGGGCGAACTATGGCTACACCTTC. It translates to CASSLLGGANYGYTF. This chain uses TRBV27 with TRBJ1-2; tentatively, D is TRBD1 (5 bases). Per the germline V gene, CDR1 is MNHEY and CDR2 is SMNVEV (reference sequence). This CDR3 has 15 residues. The V and J ends lost 1 base and 2 bases respectively, with 11 bases between them.

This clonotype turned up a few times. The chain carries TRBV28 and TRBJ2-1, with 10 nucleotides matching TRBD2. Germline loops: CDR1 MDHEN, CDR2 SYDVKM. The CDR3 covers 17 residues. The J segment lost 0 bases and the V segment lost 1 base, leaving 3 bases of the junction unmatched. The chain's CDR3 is CASSLSSGGSSYNEQFF. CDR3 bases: TGTGCCAGCAGTTTATCTAGCGGGGGCAGCTCCTACAATGAGCAGTTCTTC.

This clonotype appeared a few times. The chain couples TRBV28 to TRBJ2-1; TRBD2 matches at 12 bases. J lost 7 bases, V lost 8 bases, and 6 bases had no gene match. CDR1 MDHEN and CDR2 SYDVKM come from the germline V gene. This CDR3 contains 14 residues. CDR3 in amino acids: CASRLAGGRNEQFF. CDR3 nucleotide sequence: TGTGCCAGCCGCCTAGCGGGGGGGCGAAATGAGCAGTTCTTC.

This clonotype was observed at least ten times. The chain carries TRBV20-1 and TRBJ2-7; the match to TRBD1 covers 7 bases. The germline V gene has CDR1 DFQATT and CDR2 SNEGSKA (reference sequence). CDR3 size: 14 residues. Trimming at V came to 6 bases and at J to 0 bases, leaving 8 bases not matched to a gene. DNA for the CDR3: TGCAGTGCCCGCGGACAGGACGTCTCCTACGAGCAGTACTTC. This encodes CSARGQDVSYEQYF.

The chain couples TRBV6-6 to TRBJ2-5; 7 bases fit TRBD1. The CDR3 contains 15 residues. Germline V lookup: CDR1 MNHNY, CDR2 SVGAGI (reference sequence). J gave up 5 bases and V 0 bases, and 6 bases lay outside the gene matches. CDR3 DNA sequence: TGTGCCAGCAGTTACTCAACAGGGGCGATCGAGACCCAGTACTTC. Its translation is CASSYSTGAIETQYF.

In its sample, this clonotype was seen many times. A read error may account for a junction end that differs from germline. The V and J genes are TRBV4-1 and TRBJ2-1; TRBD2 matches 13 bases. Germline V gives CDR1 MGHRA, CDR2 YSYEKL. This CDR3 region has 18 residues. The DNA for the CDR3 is TGCGCCAGCAGCGAAGAAGGGACTAGCGGGACCCCCTACAATGAGCAGTTCTTC. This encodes CASSEEGTSGTPYNEQFF.

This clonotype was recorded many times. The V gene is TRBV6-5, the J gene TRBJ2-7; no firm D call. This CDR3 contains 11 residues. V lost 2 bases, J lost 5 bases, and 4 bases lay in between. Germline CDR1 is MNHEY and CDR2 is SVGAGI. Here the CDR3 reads CASSYVDEQYF. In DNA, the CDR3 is TGTGCCAGCAGTTACGTGGACGAGCAGTACTTC.

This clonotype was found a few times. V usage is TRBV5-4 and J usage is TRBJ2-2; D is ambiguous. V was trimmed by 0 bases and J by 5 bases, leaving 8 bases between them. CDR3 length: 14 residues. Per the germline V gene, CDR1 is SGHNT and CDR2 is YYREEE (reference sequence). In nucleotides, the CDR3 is TGTGCCAGCAGCTTGGGATGGGTAACCGGGGAGCTGTTTTTT. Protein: CASSLGWVTGELFF. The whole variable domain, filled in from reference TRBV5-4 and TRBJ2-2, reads ETGVTQSPTHLIKTRGQQVTLRCSSQSGHNTVSWYQQALGQGPQFIFQYYREEENGRGNFPPRFSGLQFPNYSSELNVNALELDDSALYLCASSLGWVTGELFFGEGSRLTVL.

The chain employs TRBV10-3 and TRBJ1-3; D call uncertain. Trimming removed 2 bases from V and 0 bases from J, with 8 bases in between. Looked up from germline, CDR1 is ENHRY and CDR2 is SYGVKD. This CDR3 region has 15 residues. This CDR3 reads CAISEGFSSGNTIYF. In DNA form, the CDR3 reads TGTGCCATCAGTGAGGGTTTTAGCTCTGGAAACACCATATATTTT.

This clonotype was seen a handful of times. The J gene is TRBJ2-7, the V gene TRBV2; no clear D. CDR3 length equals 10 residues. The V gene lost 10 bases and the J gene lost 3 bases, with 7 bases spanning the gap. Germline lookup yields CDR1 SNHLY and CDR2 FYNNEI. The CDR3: CATRGYEQYF. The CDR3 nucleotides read TGTGCCACCCGCGGCTACGAGCAGTACTTC. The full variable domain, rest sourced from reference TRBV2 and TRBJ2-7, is EPEVTQTPSHQVTQMGQEVILRCVPISNHLYFYWYRQILGQKVEFLVSFYNNEISEKSEIFDDQFSVERPDGSNFTLKIRSTKLEDSAMYFCATRGYEQYFGPGTRLTVT.